This TCR beta chain was sequenced in a study of blood T cell repertoires in COVID-19. Study summary: There were acute and convalescent COVID-19 samples, and they came from the United States, Italy and Spain. Sources were T cells, B-cell-depleted T cells, or PBMCs; the material itself was cDNA or gDNA.

The ends were cut back, 0 bases at V and 7 bases at J, with 13 bases in the middle. From germline, CDR1 is GTSNPN and CDR2 SVGIG (reference sequence). There are 14 residues in the CDR3. Original processing notes: Reference gene primers were amplified, and this amplification served to estimate nucleated cell counts. The assay was immunoSEQ multiplex PCR, and TCRdb's table has in-frame clones only and misses some. For V, J and clone size, that table is used; D and trimming come from the DNA. Of under 300,000 clones listed, around four fifths are singletons. This clone was seen once. The rearrangement uses TRBV30 and TRBJ1-5; possible D gene TRBD1, 5 bases. The source of this sequence is a man between 60 and 70 years old who had recovered from COVID-19. Material for sequencing was peripheral blood. CDR3 protein: CAWSVGGGEQPQHF. The DNA of the CDR3 is TGTGCCTGGAGTGTTGGAGGAGGGGAACAGCCCCAGCATTTT.